This TCR beta chain was found in a study of post-analysis software for immune sequencing data (dated by TCRdb to about 2015). Looking at the study overall: Disease courses on record covered relapsing-remitting, secondary progressive and progressive-relapsing multiple sclerosis, though some patients had no subtype annotation. The patient repertoires were set against about 12 previously published healthy control repertoires from donors whose ages ranged from roughly 6 to 25 years. A subset of samples was prepared in parallel using single-end sample barcoding, then pooled and co-amplified after Illumina adapter ligation. Here is what the overall study found, with its caveats: Direct clustering with F measure showed strong co-clustering of samples prepared in the same batch, prompting a batch-effect correction. Compared with controls, multiple sclerosis patients had significantly lower normalized Chao1 diversity, a finding suggesting substantial peripheral T-cell clonal expansion. The control group was slightly older than the multiple sclerosis patient group. Significantly higher frequencies in patients than in controls were found for about five TRBV segments, including TRBV5-6, TRBV5-1 and TRBV20-1.

Libraries were constructed by PCR. These reads were obtained on an Illumina HiSeq 2500. Unique molecular identifiers were incorporated into TCR beta cDNA libraries to reduce PCR and sequencing biases. Per 1 to 10 million input T cells, approximately 500,000 cDNA molecules were obtained, such that each molecule approximated one T cell. Patient libraries were prepared and sequenced with the same protocol used for the earlier healthy control dataset. Samples belonging to the same batch were prepared together, multiplexed and sequenced on a shared HiSeq lane. In the source study's methods: Raw barcoded reads were processed with MIGEC, discarding single-read molecular identifier groups before consensus assembly and CDR3 extraction. VDJtools was used for post-analysis of the clonotype tables, and diversity was normalized by down-sampling every dataset to the size of the smallest sample. In repertoire overlap clustering, CDR3 amino acid sequences, but not nucleotide sequences, were matched to correct batch-related cross-sample contamination. The public reads were reprocessed in TCRdb via fastp at Q25 and MiXCR, keeping in-frame beta chains. Each CDR3 protein gets just one entry, which takes the most common genes and DNA from the rows behind it. In this record, the V and J calls reflect TCRdb's handling and not the investigators' own analysis. The sample includes roughly 540,000 distinct CDR3 sequences, with approximately 31% observed a single time. The ten largest make up less than 6% of the sample.

To demonstrate the VDJtools post-analysis software, TCR beta repertoires were profiled from the peripheral blood of 13 young patients with multiple sclerosis. The patients with multiple sclerosis were children and adolescents between about 6 and 16 years of age. CDR1 and CDR2 are drawn from the germline V gene: SQVTM, ANQGSEA. The CDR3 numbers 11 residues from cysteine through phenylalanine. CDR3 DNA only is kept here, 33 bases in frame from base 1. Notes on this clonotype: Its target antigen remains unknown. Within one base of it there is no much larger clone, and no base qualities were kept.

The clonotype comes from a girl between 2 and 17 years old with multiple sclerosis. The sequence links TRBV29-1 to TRBJ1-2, with 7 bases matching TRBD1. The sample comprised blood. CDR3 region: CSVQGGDGYTF. The DNA reads TGCAGTGTCCAGGGGGGAGATGGCTACACCTTC.